A single sample gave rise to the 7 T cell receptor beta chains below, sequenced in a study of prognosis after radiotherapy for stage I lung cancer. Using two-round multiplex PCR, the authors amplified TCR beta CDR3 from genomic DNA. Gene-specific TRBV and TRBJ primers were used in PCR round one. TCRdb re-derived calls from the multiplex PCR reads in MiXCR, one entry per CDR3 protein. The sample comprises 30,000 or so distinct CDR3 sequences, approximately 46% of which are singletons, and 15% rests with the top ten. This material consisted of PBMCs, taken before or after stereotactic body radiation therapy (not recorded which). Receptors originate from a donor aged 50 or older with non-small cell lung cancer.

This clonotype was counted many times. The chain uses TRBV6-4 and TRBJ1-1; D is undetermined. The germline CDR1 and CDR2 sequences are MRHNA and SNTAGT. The CDR3 consists of 13 residues. Trimming cost V 5 bases and J 3 bases, with 10 bases left between them. DNA of the CDR3: TGTGCCAGCAGTAGGTCAAGGGACACTGAAGCTTTCTTT. Translated, it gives CASSRSRDTEAFF.

This clonotype appeared many times. The gene calls are TRBV6-1 and TRBJ1-1; D possibly corresponds to TRBD1 (5 bases). The V and J ends lost 8 bases and 2 bases respectively, with 12 bases between them. The length of the CDR3 is 13 residues. Germline V gene sequence: CDR1 MNHNS, CDR2 SASEGT. CDR3 sequence: CASAVTGNTEAFF. The CDR3, as DNA: TGTGCCAGCGCTGTCACAGGTAACACTGAAGCTTTCTTT.

This sequence joins TRBV20-1 and TRBJ2-5; the D gene is possibly TRBD1 (6 bases). Trimming removed 1 base from V and 1 base from J, with 19 bases in between. The CDR3 covers 17 residues. CDR1 is DFQATT and CDR2 is SNEGSKA in the germline V gene (reference sequence). The CDR3 coding sequence is TGCAGTGCTAGAGTTCGAGGGACACAGGCTGCCCAAGAGACCCAGTACTTC. Translating gives CSARVRGTQAAQETQYF.

This clonotype has only a few counts. J is TRBJ2-5 and V is TRBV5-4, with 7 bases aligning to TRBD2. There are 14 residues in the CDR3. V gave up 4 bases and J gave up 4 bases; unmatched junction bases: 7. Germline-derived CDR1 and CDR2 are SGHNT and YYREEE (reference sequence). The CDR3 loop is CASSRTGEGETQYF. The DNA of the CDR3 is TGTGCCAGCAGCAGGACCGGGGAGGGAGAGACCCAGTACTTC.

The chain has TRBV7-9 and TRBJ2-7; TRBD2 might be the D (6 bases). Per the germline V gene, CDR1 is SEHNR and CDR2 is FQNEAQ (reference sequence). CDR3 size: 14 residues. Trimming removed 7 bases at V and 2 bases at J, with 15 bases between. CDR3 in amino acids: CASMPGDWTYEQYF. CDR3 coding DNA: TGTGCCAGCATGCCGGGGGACTGGACCTACGAGCAGTACTTC.

This clonotype was seen many times. The chain carries TRBV7-2 and TRBJ2-6; 10 nucleotides agree with TRBD1. The V segment lost 5 bases and the J segment 3 bases; nucleotides outside the gene matches: 13. The germline CDR1 and CDR2 sequences are SGHTA and FQGNSA. The CDR3 is 19 amino acids. CDR3 DNA sequence: TGTGCCAGCAGCCATCCGGGACAGGGGACAACTCTTGGGGCCAACGTCCTGACTTTC. Protein: CASSHPGQGTTLGANVLTF.

The table lists this clonotype with many counts. A junction boundary mismatches the germline segment, possibly from a read error. The CDR3: CASSLAGGGETQYF. CDR3 coding DNA: TGTGCCAGCAGCCTAGCGGGGGGGGGGGAGACCCAGTACTTC. J is TRBJ2-5 and V is TRBV7-2; 12 bases are a match to TRBD2. The germline V gene encodes CDR1 SGHTA and CDR2 FQGNSA. The CDR3 has 14 residues.